This T cell receptor (beta chain) was retrieved from a study of cytomegalovirus exposure and HLA in healthy donors. Study-wide context: Most donors, roughly 77% of over 300 genotyped, fell in the Caucasian-associated ancestry cluster.

Nominal health characterized the donors when sampled, though unrecorded immune exposures were likely. A multiplex PCR was run with 60 Vbeta primers and 13 Jbeta primers. Some clones are missing from TCRdb's copy, which holds only in-frame ones; the method was immunoSEQ multiplex PCR. Among more than 50,000 clones, roughly 77% were seen once, and the ten largest hold less than 3%. This clone was recorded once. Its antigen is as yet unknown. Regarding the study as a whole: A highly shared variant cluster was judged a likely technical artifact. Whilst most TCR sequences proved rare, a subset of public TCRs occurred across many donors.

The CDR3 length is 15 residues. Deletions cut 4 bases from V and 5 bases from J, with 17 bases between. CDR1 LGHNT and CDR2 FRNRAP come from the germline V gene. Sequences were obtained from PBMCs. This TCR came from a female donor in good health and CMV-seronegative. The rearrangement joins TRBV12-5 to TRBJ2-5, with D possibly matching TRBD2 (6 bases). This CDR3 reads CASGWAGPILETQYF. The DNA for the CDR3 is TGTGCTAGTGGTTGGGCGGGGCCAATTCTGGAGACCCAGTACTTC.